Listed below are T cell receptor beta chains from one sample, sequenced in a study of blood T cells in healthy people across ages. TCRdb fed the 5' RACE reads into MiXCR, producing one record per CDR3 protein. Of hundreds of thousands of distinct CDR3 sequences listed, about 40% are singletons. Source material: blood. These receptors all stem from a woman between 55 and 75 years old in good health. Both conserved end residues are part of each CDR3. The D gene is left open where the match is weak. Expanded clones are given a class, and other clones once, few, many or no size at all.

TRBJ1-2 | TRBD1 | TRBV28 | few | CASSLTSTGTGGYTF | TGTGCCAGCAGTCTAACTTCGACAGGGACGGGTGGCTACACCTTC
TRBJ1-2 | NA | TRBV7-8 | NA | CASSSEGLRGYTF | TGTGCCAGCAGCTCCGAGGGGCTACGGGGCTACACCTTC
TRBJ2-5 | NA | TRBV7-3 | NA | CVSSLRETQYF | TGTGTCAGCAGCTTACGAGAGACCCAGTACTTC
TRBJ2-3 | TRBD2 | TRBV6-1 | NA | CASSEAGGVADTQYF | TGTGCCAGCAGTGAAGCGGGGGGGGTCGCAGATACGCAGTATTTT
TRBJ2-5 | NA | TRBV7-2 | many | CASSLGAVQETQYF | TGTGCCAGCAGCTTAGGGGCTGTACAAGAGACCCAGTACTTC
TRBJ2-5 | TRBD2 | TRBV6-2/TRBV6-3 | few | CASAGDQETQYF | TGTGCCAGCGCGGGAGACCAAGAGACCCAGTACTTC
TRBJ2-6 | TRBD2 | TRBV10-3 | many | CAISDGGGTGANVLTF | TGTGCCATCAGTGACGGCGGGGGGACTGGGGCCAACGTCCTGACTTTC
TRBJ1-2 | NA | TRBV6-4 | NA | CASSDGGASPYGYTF | TGTGCCAGCAGTGACGGAGGGGCCTCCCCCTATGGCTACACCTTC
TRBJ2-5 | TRBD2 | TRBV11-3 | few | CASSLGLAGAQETQYF | TGTGCCAGCAGCTTAGGCCTAGCGGGAGCACAAGAGACCCAGTACTTC
TRBJ2-1 | TRBD2 | TRBV10-3 | many | CAISPPREGSNEQFF | TGTGCCATCAGCCCTCCGCGGGAGGGATCCAATGAGCAGTTCTTC
TRBJ2-5 | TRBD2 | TRBV7-9 | few | CASSLEGLATETQYF | TGTGCCAGCAGCTTAGAGGGACTAGCCACGGAGACCCAGTACTTC
TRBJ1-2 | NA | TRBV12-3/TRBV12-4 | NA | CASSPSAFSYGYTF | TGTGCCAGCAGCCCTTCCGCATTCAGCTATGGCTACACCTTC
TRBJ2-7 | TRBD2 | TRBV4-1 | few | CASSQDRGPSAQRDSYEQYF | TGCGCCAGCAGCCAAGACCGGGGCCCCTCTGCTCAGCGGGATTCCTACGAGCAGTACTTC
TRBJ2-7 | NA | TRBV7-2 | few | CASSPSAVRTYEQYF | TGTGCCAGCAGCCCAAGCGCGGTGCGTACCTACGAGCAGTACTTC
TRBJ2-1 | NA | TRBV10-3 | NA | CAISSGGSSYNEQFF | TGTGCCATCAGTAGCGGAGGTAGCTCCTACAATGAGCAGTTCTTC
TRBJ1-2 | NA | TRBV28 | NA | CASTLGSNYGYTF | TGTGCCAGCACCCTCGGGTCCAACTATGGCTACACCTTC
TRBJ2-5 | TRBD1 | TRBV28 | NA | CASSVTQGTGTGGRETQYF | TGTGCCAGCAGCGTTACTCAGGGCACCGGGACAGGGGGCCGGGAGACCCAGTACTTC
TRBJ1-6 | NA | TRBV19 | NA | CASNPSASSYNSPLHF | TGTGCCAGTAATCCGTCGGCGAGCTCCTATAATTCACCCCTCCACTTT
TRBJ1-1 | NA | TRBV20-1 | few | CSARGIYNTEAFF | TGCAGTGCTAGAGGGATCTATAACACTGAAGCTTTCTTT
TRBJ2-7 | NA | TRBV7-2 | NA | CASSLAGTTSNEQYF | TGTGCCAGCAGCTTAGCTGGGACAACTTCCAATGAGCAGTACTTC